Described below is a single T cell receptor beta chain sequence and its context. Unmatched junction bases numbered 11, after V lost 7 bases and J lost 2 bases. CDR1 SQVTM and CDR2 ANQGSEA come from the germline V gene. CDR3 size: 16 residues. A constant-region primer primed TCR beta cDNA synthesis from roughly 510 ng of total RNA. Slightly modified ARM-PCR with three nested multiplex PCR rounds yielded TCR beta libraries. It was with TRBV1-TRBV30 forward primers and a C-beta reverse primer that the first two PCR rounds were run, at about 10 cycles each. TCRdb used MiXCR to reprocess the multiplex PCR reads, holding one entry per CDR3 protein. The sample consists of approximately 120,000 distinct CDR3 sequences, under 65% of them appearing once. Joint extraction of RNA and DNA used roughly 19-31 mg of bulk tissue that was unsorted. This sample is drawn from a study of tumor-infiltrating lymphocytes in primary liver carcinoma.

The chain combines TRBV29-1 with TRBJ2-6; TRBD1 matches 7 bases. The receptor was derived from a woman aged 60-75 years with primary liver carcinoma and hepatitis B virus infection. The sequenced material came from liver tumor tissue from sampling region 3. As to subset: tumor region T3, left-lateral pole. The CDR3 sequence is CSAGTDGVTGANVLTF. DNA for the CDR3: TGCAGCGCCGGGACAGATGGTGTTACTGGGGCCAACGTCCTGACTTTC.